The TCR beta chain under discussion was sequenced for a study of blood T cells in healthy people across ages. Then a second PCR, running roughly 7 to 11 cycles, was carried out with a sample-barcoded 5' primer and a J-beta primer mix. TCRdb reprocessed the 5' RACE reads with MiXCR, giving one entry per CDR3 protein. The data contain more than 500,000 distinct CDR3 sequences, about a quarter of them seen just once; the ten biggest clones take up under 4.5%. Germline V CDR1 and CDR2: MGHDK, SYGVNS. V was cut by 6 bases and J by 3 bases, with 17 bases left in between. This CDR3 region has 16 residues. These data were likewise used in another study, on T cells of mothers and their children. This second study notes: Among related mother-child pairs, overlap was slightly higher than in unrelated pairs, though not significantly.

The sequence was collected from a boy between 2 and 10 years old in good health. The specimen was blood. The gene calls are TRBV25-1 and TRBJ1-4; a weak D match, TRBD1 (5 bases). In nucleotides, the CDR3 is TGTGCCAGCAGCGACCCTGGGCAGGGCCCTAATGAAAAACTGTTTTTT. The encoded protein is CASSDPGQGPNEKLFF.